What follows are 13 T cell receptor beta chains derived from one specimen sequenced in a study of regulatory T cells in long-lasting Graves disease. The TCR beta library used iRepertoire HTBI primers with Arm-PCR amplification of CDR3. One entry per CDR3 protein results from TCRdb running MiXCR on the multiplex PCR reads. This table has around 500,000 distinct CDR3 sequences, roughly 14% appearing once. Time point described: newly diagnosed GD, antithyroid drugs for less than 3 months. The TCR library was made from RNA that had been extracted from PBMCs in TRIzol. This sample was shared with a second study, whose subject was T cells in Graves' hyperthyroidism and ophthalmopathy.

The sample in question was peripheral blood mononuclear cells (PBMCs), obtained at new diagnosis, from a patient treated with antithyroid drugs. The receptors shown here come from a young man with Graves disease.

This clonotype was detected many times. The CDR3 nucleotides read TGTGCCAGCACCGGCCCGGACAGGGCCTACGAGCAGTACTTC. Protein sequence: CASTGPDRAYEQYF. The J gene is TRBJ2-7, the V gene TRBV28; TRBD1 aligns across 8 bases. Losses at the gene ends were 7 bases for V and 2 bases for J; bases not matched to a gene: 7. This CDR3 spans 14 amino acids. The germline CDR1 and CDR2 sequences are MDHEN and SYDVKM.

As to this clonotype: A much larger clone differs by one base, so this may be a read error. The chain couples TRBV7-6 to TRBJ2-1, with 8 bases aligning to TRBD2. The CDR3 has 13 residues. Germline V gene sequence: CDR1 SGHVS, CDR2 FNYEAQ. CDR3 nucleotides: TGTGCCAGCGGCTTTAGCGGGAACAATGAGCAGTTCTTC. Amino acids: CASGFSGNNEQFF. Together with reference TRBV7-6 and TRBJ2-1, the CDR3 gives the full variable domain: GAGVSQSPRYKVTKRGQDVALRCDPISGHVSLYWYRQALGQGPEFLTYFNYEAQQDKSGLPNDRFSAERPEGSISTLTIQRTEQRDSAMYRCASGFSGNNEQFFGPGTRLTVL.

In this sample, this clonotype turned up a few times. The gene calls are TRBV19 and TRBJ2-3; 16 positions match TRBD2. Germline loops: CDR1 LNHDA, CDR2 SQIVND (reference sequence). The CDR3 spans 17 residues. V was pared by 6 bases and J by 4 bases, with 7 bases of the junction left unmatched. CDR3 DNA sequence: TGTGCCAGTAGGGGACTAGCGGGAGGGCCGTGGGCAGATACGCAGTATTTT. Its translation: CASRGLAGGPWADTQYF.

This clonotype has ten or more counts. This chain connects TRBV20-1 to TRBJ1-1; 7 bases are a match to TRBD1. V was clipped by 8 bases and J by 4 bases; unmatched bases: 10. The germline gives CDR1 DFQATT, CDR2 SNEGSKA (reference sequence). This CDR3 contains 13 residues. The DNA for the CDR3 is TGCAGTTCCCGAAAGGGGGCGGTCACTGAAGCTTTCTTT. Translated: CSSRKGAVTEAFF.

The chain carries TRBV20-1 and TRBJ1-2, with D possibly matching TRBD1 (6 bases). This CDR3 spans 13 amino acids. The germline V gene encodes CDR1 DFQATT and CDR2 SNEGSKA (reference sequence). V lost 4 bases, J lost 2 bases, and 11 bases lay in between. CDR3 DNA sequence: TGCAGTGCTACGCTACAGGGAAACTATGGCTACACCTTC. Amino acids: CSATLQGNYGYTF.

This clonotype was counted many times. This chain joins TRBV6-1 and TRBJ2-7; 9 bases align to TRBD1. Per germline, CDR1 MNHNS and CDR2 SASEGT. The V and J ends lost 6 bases and 2 bases, in that order; junction bases with no gene match: 8. This CDR3 is 15 amino acids long. The CDR3 here is CASRLTGTGPYEQYF. As DNA, the CDR3 is TGTGCCAGCAGACTTACCGGGACAGGGCCCTACGAGCAGTACTTC.

This clonotype was seen at least ten times. The CDR3 region is CAVGQYGYTF. The CDR3 coding sequence is TGTGCCGTGGGACAGTATGGCTACACCTTC. V usage is TRBV30 and J usage is TRBJ1-2; TRBD1 matches at 7 bases. Per the germline V gene, CDR1 is GTSNPN and CDR2 is SVGIG (reference sequence). The CDR3 is 10 residues long. V lost 8 bases, J lost 5 bases, and 2 bases stayed unmatched.

The rearrangement joins TRBV6-4 to TRBJ2-3; D gene unclear. V lost 3 bases to trimming and J lost 2 bases, with 6 bases between them. Germline-derived CDR1 and CDR2 are MRHNA and SNTAGT. The CDR3 length is 13 residues. The CDR3 DNA reads TGTGCCAGCAGTGAGACGGTCACAGATACGCAGTATTTT. Amino acid sequence: CASSETVTDTQYF.

The genes are TRBV5-1 and TRBJ2-3; TRBD1 is a possible D gene (6 bases). The V gene's germline CDR1 is SGHRS and CDR2 YFSETQ. Trimming took 4 bases from V and 2 from J, leaving 17 bases between them. The CDR3 is made up of 16 amino acids. CDR3 sequence reads: CASSLGQSTITDTQYF. In nucleotides, the CDR3 is TGCGCCAGCAGCCTCGGACAGTCGACCATCACAGATACGCAGTATTTT.

This clonotype has ten or more counts. CDR3 sequence (DNA): TGTGCCAGCAGTGAAGTGGGACAGAAAGCTTTCTTT. It is translated as CASSEVGQKAFF. The chain combines TRBV2 with TRBJ1-1; 7 nucleotides match TRBD1. The CDR3 has 12 amino acids. V lost 1 base and J lost 9; bases outside the gene matches: 2. The germline V gene encodes CDR1 SNHLY and CDR2 FYNNEI.

This clonotype was detected ten times or more. V and J are TRBV3-1 and TRBJ2-3; D may correspond to TRBD1 or TRBD2 (5 bases each). This CDR3 has 16 amino acids. V lost 5 bases and J 6 bases, leaving 21 bases between the germline ends. Germline V lookup: CDR1 LGHDT, CDR2 YNNKEL (reference sequence). The CDR3 spells CASSAQETSRTDTQYF. CDR3 in DNA: TGTGCCAGCAGCGCACAGGAAACTAGTAGGACGGATACGCAGTATTTT.

This clonotype appeared many times. This chain links TRBV20-1 with TRBJ2-1; D not resolved. The CDR3 runs 11 residues. The V and J ends lost 6 bases and 3 bases respectively, with 6 bases between them. Looked up from germline, CDR1 is DFQATT and CDR2 is SNEGSKA (reference sequence). CDR3 amino acids: CSATYYNEQFF. For the CDR3, the DNA is TGCAGTGCAACCTACTACAATGAGCAGTTCTTC.

A few counts support this clonotype. CDR3 nucleotide sequence: TGTGCCAGCTGGGACAGGGCCATTAACTATGGCTACACCTTC. Protein product: CASWDRAINYGYTF. The chain carries TRBV6-1 and TRBJ1-2; the match to TRBD1 covers 9 bases. Germline V lookup: CDR1 MNHNS, CDR2 SASEGT. The CDR3 loop spans 14 amino acids. V shed 8 bases, J shed 1 base, and the junction held 5 bases outside the gene matches.